This entry is about one T cell receptor beta chain. The sample is drawn from a study of PD-1 blockade in classical Hodgkin lymphoma. The data were produced by immunoSEQ multiplex PCR, yet TCRdb's version contains in-frame clones alone and is incomplete. The sample carries 25,000 to 30,000 clones, roughly 80% recorded once. Described time point: cycle 4 day 1 (C4D1), after about 6 weeks of nivolumab. Autologous stem cell transplantation was followed by relapse in every patient, and brentuximab vedotin exposure varied. The study purified CD4+ T cells from thawed PBMCs using magnetic negative selection. Looked up from germline, CDR1 is MNHEY and CDR2 is SMNVEV (reference sequence). The length of the CDR3 is 15 residues. The germline V and J ends were trimmed by 0 bases and 3 bases, with 9 bases remaining between them.

The clonotype originates from a human donor with classical Hodgkin lymphoma. The specimen comprised CD4+ T cells from blood, sampled before the fourth cycle of nivolumab. The chain employs TRBV27 and TRBJ1-5; no clear D gene. The CDR3 nucleotides are TGTGCCAGCAGTTTATCTGCAGGAGCCAATCAGCCCCAGCATTTT. Its translation is CASSLSAGANQPQHF.